This record concerns one T cell receptor beta chain sequence. This sample was taken from a study of blood T cell repertoires in COVID-19. How the authors handled the data: Reference gene primers were amplified, and this amplification served to estimate nucleated cell counts. Here immunoSEQ multiplex PCR was the method, and the copy in TCRdb shows in-frame clones only, minus some. V and J calls and clone size are given by that table; D and trimming were obtained from the DNA. The sample shows 200,000 to 300,000 clones, 75% to 85% of them seen only once. Patients from Seattle were sampled longitudinally, starting during active infection. Per the germline V gene, CDR1 is SGHNT and CDR2 is YENEEA. The ends were cut back, 5 bases at V and 5 bases at J, with 12 bases in the middle. This CDR3 region has 14 residues.

This sequence originates from a woman over 75 with COVID-19, enrolled during active disease. The chain is built from TRBV11-3 and TRBJ2-2; D remains ambiguous. The sample taken for sequencing was peripheral blood. The CDR3 bases are TGTGCCAGCAGCAACTCGTGGGCGACCGGGGAGCTGTTTTTT. This encodes CASSNSWATGELFF. The variable domain in full, with the rest retrieved from reference TRBV11-3 and TRBJ2-2, is EAGVVQSPRYKIIEKKQPVAFWCNPISGHNTLYWYLQNLGQGPELLIRYENEEAVDDSQLPKDRFSAERLKGVDSTLKIQPAELGDSAVYLCASSNSWATGELFFGEGSRLTVL.